This entry is about one TCR beta chain. The sample belongs to a study of shared T cell receptors in the human thymus. Generated by immunoSEQ multiplex PCR, the TCRdb table keeps only in-frame clones and is missing some. This sample carries about 660,000 clones, approximately 87% of them seen once, and the ten largest clones take under 0.01%. V was shortened by 4 bases and J by 0 bases, with 16 bases between the two germline ends. Germline loops: CDR1 MDHEN, CDR2 SYDVKM. This CDR3 comprises 16 residues. This sample also appeared in a second study, on human thymus T cells. As that report states: Across thymic and blood repertoires, the usage of V and J genes appeared to be biased.

This chain uses TRBV28 with TRBJ2-7; tentative D call: TRBD2 (5 bases). The sequence derives from a boy younger than two with a congenital heart defect. The sequenced sample was thymocytes. The chain's CDR3 is CASSSGLRVSSYEQYF. The CDR3 coding sequence is TGTGCCAGCAGTTCGGGTTTGAGGGTCAGCTCCTACGAGCAGTACTTC.